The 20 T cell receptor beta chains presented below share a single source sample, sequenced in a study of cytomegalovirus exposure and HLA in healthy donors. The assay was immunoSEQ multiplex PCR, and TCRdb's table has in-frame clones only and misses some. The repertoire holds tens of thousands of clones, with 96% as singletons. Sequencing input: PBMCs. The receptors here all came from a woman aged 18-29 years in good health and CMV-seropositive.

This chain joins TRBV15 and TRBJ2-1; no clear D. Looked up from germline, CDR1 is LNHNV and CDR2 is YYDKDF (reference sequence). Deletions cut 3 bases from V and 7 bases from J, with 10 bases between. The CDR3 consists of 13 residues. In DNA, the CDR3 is TGTGCCACCAGCAGGAGACTCGAGAATGAGCAGTTCTTC. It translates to CATSRRLENEQFF.

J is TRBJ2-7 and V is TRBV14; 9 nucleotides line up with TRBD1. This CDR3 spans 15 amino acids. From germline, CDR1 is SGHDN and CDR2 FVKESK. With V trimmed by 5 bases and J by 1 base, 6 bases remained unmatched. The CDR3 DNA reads TGTGCCAGCAGCTTCCTCGGGACAGGGTCCTACGAGCAGTACTTC. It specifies CASSFLGTGSYEQYF.

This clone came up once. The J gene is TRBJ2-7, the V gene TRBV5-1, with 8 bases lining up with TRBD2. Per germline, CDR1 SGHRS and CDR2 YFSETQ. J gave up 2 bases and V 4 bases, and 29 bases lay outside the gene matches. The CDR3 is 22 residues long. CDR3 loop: CASSVQPSRAGDSPRITYEQYF. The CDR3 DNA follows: TGCGCCAGCAGCGTACAACCTTCGAGAGCGGGAGACTCGCCTCGCATAACCTACGAGCAGTACTTC.

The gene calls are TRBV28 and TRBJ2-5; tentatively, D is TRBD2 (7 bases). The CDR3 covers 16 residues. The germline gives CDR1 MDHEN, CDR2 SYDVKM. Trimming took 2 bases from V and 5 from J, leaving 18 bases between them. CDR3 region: CASSLRDGGRRETQYF. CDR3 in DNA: TGTGCCAGCAGTTTACGGGACGGGGGGCGCCGGGAGACCCAGTACTTC.

CDR3 DNA sequence: TGTGCCAGCAGCCCCCGGGGCGGGAGAGGGGCCAACGTCCTGACTTTC. Amino acids: CASSPRGGRGANVLTF. This chain links TRBV7-3 with TRBJ2-6, with 7 bases that match TRBD2. The CDR3 is made up of 16 amino acids. The trim removed 5 bases at V and 4 bases at J, leaving 8 bases unmatched. Germline V gene sequence: CDR1 SGHTA, CDR2 FQGTGA.

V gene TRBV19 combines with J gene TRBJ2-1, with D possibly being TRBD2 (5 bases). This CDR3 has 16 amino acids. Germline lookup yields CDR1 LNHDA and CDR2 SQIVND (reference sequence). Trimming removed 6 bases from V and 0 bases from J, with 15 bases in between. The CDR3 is CASSRLGETSYNEQFF. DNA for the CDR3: TGTGCCAGTAGCCGTCTTGGGGAGACCTCCTACAATGAGCAGTTCTTC.

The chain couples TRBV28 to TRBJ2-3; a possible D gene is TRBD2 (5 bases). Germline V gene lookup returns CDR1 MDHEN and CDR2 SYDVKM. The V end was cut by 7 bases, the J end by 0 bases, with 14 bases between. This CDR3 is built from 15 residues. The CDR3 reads CASIDPAVSTDTQYF. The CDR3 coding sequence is TGTGCCAGCATCGACCCAGCGGTCAGCACAGATACGCAGTATTTT.

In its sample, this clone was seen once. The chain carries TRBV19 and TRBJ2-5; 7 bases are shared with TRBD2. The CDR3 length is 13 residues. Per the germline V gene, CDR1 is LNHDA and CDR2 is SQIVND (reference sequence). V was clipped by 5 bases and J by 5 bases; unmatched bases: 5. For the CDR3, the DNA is TGTGCCAGTAGTGTGGACGGGGGGGAGACCCAGTACTTC. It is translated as CASSVDGGETQYF.

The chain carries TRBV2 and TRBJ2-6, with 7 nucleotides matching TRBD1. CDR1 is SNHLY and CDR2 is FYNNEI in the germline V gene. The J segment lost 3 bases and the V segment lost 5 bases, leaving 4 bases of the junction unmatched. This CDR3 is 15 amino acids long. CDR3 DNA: TGTGCCAGCAGTCCCACAGGGGTTGGGGCCAACGTCCTGACTTTC. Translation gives CASSPTGVGANVLTF.

CDR3 loop: CASRKGQGRANEQFF. The CDR3 coding sequence is TGTGCCAGCAGGAAAGGACAGGGGAGGGCCAATGAGCAGTTCTTC. V and J are TRBV2 and TRBJ2-1, with TRBD1 matching 9 bases. The J segment lost 6 bases and the V segment lost 6 bases, leaving 9 bases of the junction unmatched. Germline V CDR1 and CDR2: SNHLY, FYNNEI. This CDR3 has 15 amino acids.

CDR3 in DNA: TGTGCCAGCAGCGTAGACCCCGGGAAGGGCACCGGGGAGCTGTTTTTT. Translated: CASSVDPGKGTGELFF. This rearrangement joins TRBV9 to TRBJ2-2, with D maybe TRBD2 (5 bases). V was shortened by 0 bases and J by 4 bases, with 13 bases between the two germline ends. The germline V gene encodes CDR1 SGDLS and CDR2 YYNGEE. This CDR3 has 16 residues.

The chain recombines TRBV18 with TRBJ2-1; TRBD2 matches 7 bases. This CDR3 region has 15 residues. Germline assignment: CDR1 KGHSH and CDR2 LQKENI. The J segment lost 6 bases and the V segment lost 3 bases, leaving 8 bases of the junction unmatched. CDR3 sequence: CASSPFILAANEQFF. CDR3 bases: TGTGCCAGCTCACCCTTTATCCTAGCGGCCAATGAGCAGTTCTTC. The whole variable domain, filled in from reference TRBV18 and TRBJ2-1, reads NAGVMQNPRHLVRRRGQEARLRCSPMKGHSHVYWYRQLPEEGLKFMVYLQKENIIDESGMPKERFSAEFPKEGPSILRIQQVVRGDSAAYFCASSPFILAANEQFFGPGTRLTVL.

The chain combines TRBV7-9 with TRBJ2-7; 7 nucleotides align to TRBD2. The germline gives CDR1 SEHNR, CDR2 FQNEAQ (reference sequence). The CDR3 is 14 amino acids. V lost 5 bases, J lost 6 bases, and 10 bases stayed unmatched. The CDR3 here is CASSPERDAFEQYF. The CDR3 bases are TGTGCCAGCAGCCCAGAGCGGGACGCCTTCGAGCAGTACTTC.

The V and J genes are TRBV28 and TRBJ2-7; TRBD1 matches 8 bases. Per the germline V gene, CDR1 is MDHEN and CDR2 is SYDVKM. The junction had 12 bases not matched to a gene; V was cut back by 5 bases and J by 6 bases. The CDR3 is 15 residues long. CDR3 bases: TGTGCCAGCAGTCCGTCGGACAGGGAGGTGGGCGAGCAGTACTTC. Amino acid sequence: CASSPSDREVGEQYF. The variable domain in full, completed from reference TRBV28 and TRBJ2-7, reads DVKVTQSSRYLVKRTGEKVFLECVQDMDHENMFWYRQDPGLGLRLIYFSYDVKMKEKGDIPEGYSVSREKKERFSLILESASTNQTSMYLCASSPSDREVGEQYFGPGTRLTVT.

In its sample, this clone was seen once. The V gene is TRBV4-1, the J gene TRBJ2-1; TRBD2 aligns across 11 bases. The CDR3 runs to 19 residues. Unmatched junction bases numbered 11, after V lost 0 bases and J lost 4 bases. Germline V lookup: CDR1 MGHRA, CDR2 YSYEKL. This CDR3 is CASSQEGLQASGGYNEQFF. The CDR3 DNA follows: TGCGCCAGCAGCCAAGAAGGACTCCAAGCTAGCGGGGGGTACAATGAGCAGTTCTTC.

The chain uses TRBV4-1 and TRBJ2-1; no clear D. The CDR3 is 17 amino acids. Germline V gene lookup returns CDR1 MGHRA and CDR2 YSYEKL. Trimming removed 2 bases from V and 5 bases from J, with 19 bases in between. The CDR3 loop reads CASSQSSAPLMDNEQFF. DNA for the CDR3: TGCGCCAGCAGCCAAAGCAGCGCACCGCTTATGGACAATGAGCAGTTCTTC.

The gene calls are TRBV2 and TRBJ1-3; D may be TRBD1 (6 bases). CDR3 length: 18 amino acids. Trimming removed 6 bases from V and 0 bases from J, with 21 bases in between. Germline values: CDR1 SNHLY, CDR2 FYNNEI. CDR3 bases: TGTGCCAGCAGCGTAATGGGGGCAACAGGAATCTCTGGAAACACCATATATTTT. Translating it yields CASSVMGATGISGNTIYF.

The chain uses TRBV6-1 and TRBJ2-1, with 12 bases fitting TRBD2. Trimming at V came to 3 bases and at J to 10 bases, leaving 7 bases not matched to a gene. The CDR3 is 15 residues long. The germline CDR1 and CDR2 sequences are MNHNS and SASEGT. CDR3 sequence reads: CASSDRLAGVGEQFF. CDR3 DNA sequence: TGTGCCAGCAGTGATCGACTAGCGGGAGTAGGGGAGCAGTTCTTC.

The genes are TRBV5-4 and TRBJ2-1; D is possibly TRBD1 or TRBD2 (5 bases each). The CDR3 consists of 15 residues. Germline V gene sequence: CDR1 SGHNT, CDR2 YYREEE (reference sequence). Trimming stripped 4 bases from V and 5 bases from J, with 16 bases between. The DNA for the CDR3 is TGTGCCAGCAGCCTGGGGGTAGCTGCCCACAATGAGCAGTTCTTC. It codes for CASSLGVAAHNEQFF.

CDR3 DNA sequence: TGTGCCAGCAGCTTAGCAGGACTAGCGGGAGGTGGTGAGCAGTTCTTC. It specifies CASSLAGLAGGGEQFF. This chain connects TRBV7-9 to TRBJ2-1, with 14 nucleotides matching TRBD2. The CDR3 extends over 16 amino acids. The V and J ends lost 0 bases and 9 bases, in that order; junction bases with no gene match: 4. CDR1 and CDR2 from the germline V gene are SEHNR and FQNEAQ (reference sequence).